These T cell receptor beta chains were read from a single sample in a study of metastatic and nonmetastatic thyroid tumors. Via MiXCR, TCRdb re-called the PCR reads. This table has some 11,000 clones, under 30% appearing once. Sequencing was done on a sample of tumor tissue. The receptors shown here come from a male donor with papillary thyroid cancer or a benign thyroid nodule (not recorded which). Some clones in this sample may be carry-over from other donors' samples. The CDR3 runs from the conserved cysteine through the conserved F or W. A D gene is named only where the DNA matches it firmly. Clone size, where shown, is once, few, many, or a class for clones that have expanded.

cdr3_nt,cdr3_aa,clone_size,j_call,d_call,v_call
TGTGCCAGCATCTGGCAGGCTAGCGGTAATACCGGGGAGCTGTTTTTT,CASIWQASGNTGELFF,few,TRBJ2-2,TRBD2,TRBV11-2
TGTGCCAGCAGCTTGGAACCAGATACGCAGTATTTT,CASSLEPDTQYF,.,TRBJ2-3,.,TRBV5-8
TGTGCCAGCAGCTTAGAAGGCTTGACCTGGTACGATCAGTACTTC,CASSLEGLTWYDQYF,.,TRBJ2-7,.,TRBV7-2
TGTGCCAGCAGCTTAGGGGGGGTTCGGCGCTTCTCTGGAAACACCATATATTTT,CASSLGGVRRFSGNTIYF,medium-sized,TRBJ1-3,.,TRBV7-6
TGTGCCAGCAGCTTAGGAAGGGGGGGGAGCTCCTACAATGAGCAGTTCTTC,CASSLGRGGSSYNEQFF,.,TRBJ2-1,.,TRBV11-2
TGTGCCAGCAGCGTAGCCCCGCAAGGTGGGGCCAACGTCCTGACTTTC,CASSVAPQGGANVLTF,once,TRBJ2-6,.,TRBV9
TGTGCCAGCAGTGACCAAAACCCAGGGGAGCAGTACTTC,CASSDQNPGEQYF,few,TRBJ2-7,.,TRBV25-1
TGTGCCAGTAGTCTTTGGGGGAACACTGAATCTTTCTTT,CASSLWGNTESFF,few,TRBJ1-1,.,TRBV19
TGTGCCAGCAGCTTTTCCATGGGAACAAGCCCCTACAATGAGCAGTTCTTC,CASSFSMGTSPYNEQFF,many,TRBJ2-1,.,TRBV11-1
TGTGCCAGCAGTGAACAGGCGGGAGGCTTCTACAATGAGCAGTTCTTC,CASSEQAGGFYNEQFF,few,TRBJ2-1,TRBD2,TRBV6-1
TGTGCCAGCAATCCGCGACCCGATCAGCCCCAGCATTTT,CASNPRPDQPQHF,few,TRBJ1-5,.,TRBV6-1
TGTGCCAGCAGTTTCTGGACCGAGGGGAATGAAAAACTGTTTTTT,CASSFWTEGNEKLFF,.,TRBJ1-4,.,TRBV28
TGTGCCAGCAGCAGGGGGCATACCCAGGTGGTCGAGCAGTACTTC,CASSRGHTQVVEQYF,.,TRBJ2-7,TRBD1,TRBV5-5
TGCAGTGCGAGCCCCGGGACCCAGAACACTGAAGCTTTCTTT,CSASPGTQNTEAFF,.,TRBJ1-1,.,TRBV20-1
TGTGCCAGCAGTCGGGGAAGGATGGACACTGAAGCTTTCTTT,CASSRGRMDTEAFF,.,TRBJ1-1,.,TRBV5-4
TGTGCCAGCAGTCTGGACAGGGGGCATGGCTACACCTTC,CASSLDRGHGYTF,medium-sized,TRBJ1-2,TRBD1,TRBV2
TGTGCCAGCAGCGTAGGGGCAGGGGCTGAGCAGTACTTC,CASSVGAGAEQYF,.,TRBJ2-7,.,TRBV9
TGTGCCAGTAGTATAGGGCGGCAGGTGAACACTGAAGCTTTCTTT,CASSIGRQVNTEAFF,.,TRBJ1-1,.,TRBV19
TGTGCCAGCAGCTTCTCCGGCACAGATACTCAGTATTTT,CASSFSGTDTQYF,.,TRBJ2-3,.,TRBV7-6
TGTGCTTCAGGAGGGGGAAGTAACACTGAAGCTTTCTTT,CASGGGSNTEAFF,few,TRBJ1-1,.,TRBV19
TGTGCCAGCAGGACCCCGGACAGAGACACCGGGGAGCTGTTTTTT,CASRTPDRDTGELFF,few,TRBJ2-2,.,TRBV6-2/TRBV6-3
TGTGCCAGCAGTTTACACCAGGGATCTGGGCAGTACTTC,CASSLHQGSGQYF,medium-sized,TRBJ2-7,.,TRBV12-3/TRBV12-4
TGCAGTGCTAGAGAACCCTCCGAAGACTTCGAGCAGTACTTC,CSAREPSEDFEQYF,.,TRBJ2-7,.,TRBV20-1
TGTGCCAGCAGCCTCGAAGGCTGGACTAGTTCGGACGAGCAGTACTTC,CASSLEGWTSSDEQYF,medium-sized,TRBJ2-7,TRBD2,TRBV9
TGTGCCAGCAGTCAGCGGACTAGCGGGAGCAGTGAGCGGTTCTTC,CASSQRTSGSSERFF,many,TRBJ2-1,TRBD2,TRBV27
TGTGCCAGCAGCCCGGGACTAGCCCCTATCGGGGAGGAGCAGTACTTC,CASSPGLAPIGEEQYF,few,TRBJ2-7,TRBD2,TRBV3-1
TGTGCCAGCAGCTTTACAAACTTTGAGCAGTTCTTC,CASSFTNFEQFF,many,TRBJ2-1,.,TRBV13
TGTGCCAGCAGTCCCGGGACAGGGGGTTGGGGCTACACCTTC,CASSPGTGGWGYTF,medium-sized,TRBJ1-2,TRBD1,TRBV6-1
TGTGCCAGCAGTGAAGCCTCGGGACAGCAAGAGACCCAGTATTTC,CASSEASGQQETQYF,many,TRBJ2-5,TRBD1,TRBV6-1
TGTGCCAGCAGCTATATGTTAGGCAATCAGCCCCAGCATTTT,CASSYMLGNQPQHF,once,TRBJ1-5,.,TRBV5-5
TGTGCCAGCAGTTACTCGATACAGGGAAATTCACCCCTCCACTTT,CASSYSIQGNSPLHF,few,TRBJ1-6,.,TRBV6-2/TRBV6-3
TGTGCCAGCAGCCGTGGACAGGGTAATTCACCCCTCCACTTT,CASSRGQGNSPLHF,.,TRBJ1-6,TRBD1,TRBV11-2
TGTGCCAGCTGGTCCGCGCTACATCCTAGTGGTAGGGGGGAGCTGTTTTTT,CASWSALHPSGRGELFF,many,TRBJ2-2,.,TRBV4-2
TGTGCCAGCAGCTTATCCCTAGCAGATACGCAGTATTTT,CASSLSLADTQYF,.,TRBJ2-3,.,TRBV7-6
TGCGCCAGCAGTACCGGGACTAGCGCCACAGATACGCAGTATTTT,CASSTGTSATDTQYF,many,TRBJ2-3,TRBD2,TRBV10-1
TGTGCCAGCAGCATAACATACAGAGGTTCACCCCTCCACTTT,CASSITYRGSPLHF,many,TRBJ1-6,.,TRBV5-6
TGTGCCAGCACAGCCTACAGGGCCTCACCCCTCCACTTT,CASTAYRASPLHF,few,TRBJ1-6,.,TRBV6-2/TRBV6-3
TGCAGTGCCCGGCGGGGGCAGGGCCGGGAAAAACTGTTTTTT,CSARRGQGREKLFF,medium-sized,TRBJ1-4,.,TRBV20-1
TGTGCCAGCAGCCAAGATCATATGGGACAGGCGTCTGGTGGCTACACCTTC,CASSQDHMGQASGGYTF,many,TRBJ1-2,TRBD1,TRBV4-2
TGTGCCAGCAGTCCCAAGACTAGCGGGAACCCTACCTACAATGAGCAGTTCTTC,CASSPKTSGNPTYNEQFF,.,TRBJ2-1,TRBD2,TRBV28